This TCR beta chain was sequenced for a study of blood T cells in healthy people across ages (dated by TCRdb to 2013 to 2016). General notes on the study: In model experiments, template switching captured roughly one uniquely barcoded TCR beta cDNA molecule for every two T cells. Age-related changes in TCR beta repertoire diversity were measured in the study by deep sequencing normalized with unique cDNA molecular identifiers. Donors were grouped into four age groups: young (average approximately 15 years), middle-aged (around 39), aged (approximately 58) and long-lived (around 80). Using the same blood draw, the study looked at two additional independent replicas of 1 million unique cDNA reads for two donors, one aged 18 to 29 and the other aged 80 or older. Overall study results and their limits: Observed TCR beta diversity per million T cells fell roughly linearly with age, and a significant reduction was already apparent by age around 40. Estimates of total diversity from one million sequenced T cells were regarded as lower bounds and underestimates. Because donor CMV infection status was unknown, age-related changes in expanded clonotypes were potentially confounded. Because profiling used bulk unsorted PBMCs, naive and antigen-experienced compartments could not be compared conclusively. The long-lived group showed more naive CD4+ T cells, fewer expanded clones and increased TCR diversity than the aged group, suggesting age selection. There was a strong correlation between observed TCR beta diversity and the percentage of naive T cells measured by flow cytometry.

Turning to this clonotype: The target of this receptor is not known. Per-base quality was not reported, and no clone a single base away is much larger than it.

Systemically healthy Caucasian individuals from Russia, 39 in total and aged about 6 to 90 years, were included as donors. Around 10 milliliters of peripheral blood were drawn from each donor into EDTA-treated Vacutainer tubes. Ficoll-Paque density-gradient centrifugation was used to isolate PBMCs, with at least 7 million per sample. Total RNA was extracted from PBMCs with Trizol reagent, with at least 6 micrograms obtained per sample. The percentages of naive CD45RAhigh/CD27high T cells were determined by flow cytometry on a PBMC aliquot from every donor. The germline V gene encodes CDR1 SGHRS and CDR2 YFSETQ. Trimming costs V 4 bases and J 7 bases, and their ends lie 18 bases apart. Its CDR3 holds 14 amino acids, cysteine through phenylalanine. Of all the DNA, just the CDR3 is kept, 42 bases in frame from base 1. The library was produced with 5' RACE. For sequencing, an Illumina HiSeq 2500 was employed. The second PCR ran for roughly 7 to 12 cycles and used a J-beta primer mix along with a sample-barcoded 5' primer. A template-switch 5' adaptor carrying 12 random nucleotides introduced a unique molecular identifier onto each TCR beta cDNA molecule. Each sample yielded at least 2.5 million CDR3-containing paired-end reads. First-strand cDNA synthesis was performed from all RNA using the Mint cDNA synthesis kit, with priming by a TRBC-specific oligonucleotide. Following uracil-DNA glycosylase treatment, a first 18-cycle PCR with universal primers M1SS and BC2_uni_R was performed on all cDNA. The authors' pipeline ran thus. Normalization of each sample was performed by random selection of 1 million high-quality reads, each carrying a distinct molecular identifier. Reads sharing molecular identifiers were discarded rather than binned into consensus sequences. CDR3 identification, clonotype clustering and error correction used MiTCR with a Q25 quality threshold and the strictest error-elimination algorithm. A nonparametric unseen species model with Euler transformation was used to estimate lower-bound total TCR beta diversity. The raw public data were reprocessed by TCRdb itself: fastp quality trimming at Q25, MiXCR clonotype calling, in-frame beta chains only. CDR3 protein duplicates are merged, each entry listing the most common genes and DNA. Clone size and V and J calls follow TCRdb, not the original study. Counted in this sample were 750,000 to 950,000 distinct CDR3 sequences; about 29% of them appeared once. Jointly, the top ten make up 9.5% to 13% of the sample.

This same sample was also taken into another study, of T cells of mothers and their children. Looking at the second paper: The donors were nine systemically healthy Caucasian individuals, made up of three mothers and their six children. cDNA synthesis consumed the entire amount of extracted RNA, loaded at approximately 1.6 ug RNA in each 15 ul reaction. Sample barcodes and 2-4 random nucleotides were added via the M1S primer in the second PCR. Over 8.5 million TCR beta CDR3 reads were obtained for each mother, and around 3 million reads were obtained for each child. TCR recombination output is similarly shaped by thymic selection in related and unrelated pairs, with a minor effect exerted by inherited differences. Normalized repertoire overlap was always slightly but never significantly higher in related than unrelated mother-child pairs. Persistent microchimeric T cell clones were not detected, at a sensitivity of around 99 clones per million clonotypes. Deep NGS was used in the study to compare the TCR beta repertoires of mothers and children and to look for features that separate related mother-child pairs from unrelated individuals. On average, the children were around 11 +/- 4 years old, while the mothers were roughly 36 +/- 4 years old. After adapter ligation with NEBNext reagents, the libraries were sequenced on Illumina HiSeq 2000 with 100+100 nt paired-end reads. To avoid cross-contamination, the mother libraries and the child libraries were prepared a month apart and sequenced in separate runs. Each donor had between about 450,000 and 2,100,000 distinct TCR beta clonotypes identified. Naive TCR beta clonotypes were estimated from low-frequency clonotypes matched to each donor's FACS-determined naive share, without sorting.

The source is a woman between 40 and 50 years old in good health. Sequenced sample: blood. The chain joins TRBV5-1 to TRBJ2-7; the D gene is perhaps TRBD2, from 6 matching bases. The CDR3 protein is CASSGSGGPPEQYF. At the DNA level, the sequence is TGCGCCAGCAGCGGGTCCGGGGGTCCCCCTGAGCAGTACTTC.